The 19 T cell receptor beta chains below were found in one sample sequenced in a study of identical twins. From the 5' RACE reads, TCRdb called clonotypes with MiXCR, one entry per CDR3 protein. The repertoire consists of 750,000 to 950,000 distinct CDR3 sequences, with over 9% occurring once and the leading ten covering around 1.5%. These same data were also listed under a study on yellow fever vaccine responses in identical twins.

Sequenced input: PBMCs. The receptors originated from a woman aged 18-29 years in good health.

The chain recombines TRBV2 with TRBJ2-5; 7 nucleotides align to TRBD2. The CDR3 spans 13 residues. Germline V gene sequence: CDR1 SNHLY, CDR2 FYNNEI. V shed 5 bases, J shed 4 bases, and the junction held 4 bases outside the gene matches. CDR3 sequence: CASSRTRTETQYF. Written as DNA, the CDR3 is TGTGCCAGCAGTCGGACTAGGACAGAGACCCAGTACTTC. Complete variable domain (other parts from reference TRBV2 and TRBJ2-5): EPEVTQTPSHQVTQMGQEVILRCVPISNHLYFYWYRQILGQKVEFLVSFYNNEISEKSEIFDDQFSVERPDGSNFTLKIRSTKLEDSAMYFCASSRTRTETQYFGPGTRLLVL.

The chain combines TRBV20-1 with TRBJ2-1, with a possible D match to TRBD2 (6 bases). The CDR3 extends over 13 amino acids. V lost 5 bases to trimming and J lost 7 bases, with 15 bases between them. The germline gives CDR1 DFQATT, CDR2 SNEGSKA (reference sequence). CDR3 sequence: CSALGLRSNEQFF. The CDR3 DNA is TGCAGTGCTCTGGGACTTAGATCAAATGAGCAGTTCTTC.

In its sample, this clonotype was seen a few times. This chain connects TRBV20-1 to TRBJ1-2, with D tentatively TRBD1 (6 bases). The V gene lost 3 bases and the J gene lost 4 bases, with 12 bases spanning the gap. The CDR3 is 13 amino acids. Germline assignment: CDR1 DFQATT and CDR2 SNEGSKA (reference sequence). CDR3 DNA sequence: TGCAGTGCTAGCCTCACAGGGTTCTATGGCTACACCTTC. Protein sequence: CSASLTGFYGYTF.

The V gene is TRBV4-1, the J gene TRBJ2-3, with D uncertain. Germline CDR1 MGHRA, CDR2 YSYEKL. The CDR3 loop spans 14 amino acids. Trimming removed 9 bases at V and 2 bases at J, with 15 bases between. The CDR3 DNA is TGCGCCAGTCAGCCTGGTGAACTCACAGATACGCAGTATTTT. Translating it yields CASQPGELTDTQYF.

This sequence joins TRBV9 and TRBJ2-7; D perhaps matches TRBD1 (6 bases). The V end was cut by 4 bases, the J end by 2 bases, with 10 bases between. CDR1 is SGDLS, CDR2 YYNGEE, per germline. CDR3 length: 13 amino acids. The CDR3 DNA sequence: TGTGCCAGCAGCATGGACAGTACCTACGAGCAGTACTTC. Its translation is CASSMDSTYEQYF.

Many counts were recorded for this clonotype. V is TRBV12-3 or TRBV12-4 and J is TRBJ2-1; the D call may be TRBD1 or TRBD2 (5 bases each). The CDR3 has 17 amino acids. Deletions cut 3 bases from V and 0 bases from J, with 15 bases between. This CDR3 reads CASSFGTPASSYNEQFF. CDR3 DNA: TGTGCCAGCAGTTTTGGGACCCCAGCCAGCTCCTACAATGAGCAGTTCTTC.

This clonotype was seen at least ten times. The chain joins TRBV5-1 to TRBJ2-1; no clear D gene. The CDR3 consists of 13 residues. The germline V gene has CDR1 SGHRS and CDR2 YFSETQ. Trimming shortened V by 0 bases and J by 4 bases, and 5 bases separated the two germline ends. CDR3 in amino acids: CASSLDWYNEQFF. DNA of the CDR3: TGCGCCAGCAGCTTGGACTGGTACAATGAGCAGTTCTTC.

The rearrangement uses TRBV28 and TRBJ2-1, with a possible D match to TRBD1 (6 bases). Germline CDR1 is MDHEN and CDR2 is SYDVKM. The CDR3 is made up of 12 amino acids. V shed 5 bases and J shed 8 bases, with 10 bases lying between them. The DNA of the CDR3 is TGTGCCAGCAGTCAACAGGGTTATGAGCAGTTCTTC. Encoded protein: CASSQQGYEQFF. The variable domain in full, with the rest retrieved from reference TRBV28 and TRBJ2-1, is DVKVTQSSRYLVKRTGEKVFLECVQDMDHENMFWYRQDPGLGLRLIYFSYDVKMKEKGDIPEGYSVSREKKERFSLILESASTNQTSMYLCASSQQGYEQFFGPGTRLTVL.

The CDR3 sequence: CATSDPGLADGKETQYF. DNA for the CDR3: TGTGCCACCAGTGACCCGGGACTAGCCGACGGGAAAGAGACCCAGTACTTC. The V gene is TRBV24-1, the J gene TRBJ2-5, with TRBD2 matching over 9 bases. Looked up from germline, CDR1 is KGHDR and CDR2 is SFDVKD. This CDR3 contains 17 residues. V lost 4 bases and J lost 3; bases outside the gene matches: 11.

The gene calls are TRBV12-3 or TRBV12-4 and TRBJ1-2; TRBD1 matches at 9 bases. The length of the CDR3 is 14 residues. With 6 bases clipped from V and 7 bases from J, the junction kept 9 bases outside the gene matches. Here the CDR3 DNA reads TGTGCCAGCAGGCCGGACAGGGGTTATGGTGGCTACACCTTC. Translated: CASRPDRGYGGYTF.

The gene calls are TRBV7-6 and TRBJ2-4; D is ambiguous. The CDR3 consists of 11 residues. Germline loops: CDR1 SGHVS, CDR2 FNYEAQ. The germline V and J ends were trimmed by 8 bases and 6 bases, with 8 bases remaining between them. CDR3 DNA: TGTGCCAGCGGTTCCCCAAACATTCAGTACTTC. Protein: CASGSPNIQYF. Combining the CDR3 with reference TRBV7-6 and TRBJ2-4 gives the whole variable domain GAGVSQSPRYKVTKRGQDVALRCDPISGHVSLYWYRQALGQGPEFLTYFNYEAQQDKSGLPNDRFSAERPEGSISTLTIQRTEQRDSAMYRCASGSPNIQYFGAGTRLSVL.

The chain has TRBV15 and TRBJ2-1; D assignment may be TRBD1 or TRBD2 (5 bases each). Germline CDR1 is LNHNV and CDR2 is YYDKDF (reference sequence). V was cut by 1 base and J by 3 bases, with 19 bases left in between. This CDR3 is built from 18 residues. The CDR3 coding sequence is TGTGCCACCAGCAGAGTCGGGGCCGCCGCAGACCTCTACAATGAGCAGTTCTTC. It specifies CATSRVGAAADLYNEQFF.

This clonotype appeared a few times. CDR3 amino acids: CASSRTLGSNQPQHF. DNA of the CDR3: TGTGCCAGCAGTCGGACGTTGGGGAGCAATCAGCCCCAGCATTTT. The V call is TRBV12-3 or TRBV12-4, the J call TRBJ1-5; no clear D gene. This CDR3 has 15 residues. Trimming pared 5 bases from V and 1 base from J, leaving 12 bases between.

The chain combines TRBV29-1 with TRBJ1-5; D may be TRBD1 (5 bases). Trimming left V 6 bases short and J 7 bases short, with 13 bases between. CDR1 and CDR2 (germline): SQVTM, ANQGSEA. The CDR3 has 12 amino acids. CDR3 region: CSVVGVAQPQHF. The CDR3 bases are TGCAGCGTAGTAGGGGTCGCGCAGCCCCAGCATTTT.

As for this clonotype: A clone one base away is much larger, so this may be a read error. The CDR3 carries no conserved terminal phenylalanine or tryptophan, so it likely arises from a read error. The CDR3 is CASSFLSGTGAYSGANVLTL. DNA for the CDR3: TGTGCCAGCAGCTTTCTCTCCGGGACAGGAGCCTACTCTGGGGCCAACGTCCTGACTCTC. This chain links TRBV12-3 or TRBV12-4 with TRBJ2-6; 8 bases agree with TRBD1. The CDR3 contains 20 residues. V lost 6 bases to trimming and J lost 0 bases; unmatched junction nucleotides: 16.

This clonotype showed up just a few times. The chain uses TRBV5-1 and TRBJ1-4, with 8 bases lining up with TRBD1. CDR3 size: 15 residues. V lost 0 bases to trimming and J lost 8 bases; unmatched junction nucleotides: 6. Germline loops: CDR1 SGHRS, CDR2 YFSETQ. The CDR3 protein is CASSLETGVDEKLFF. Written as DNA, the CDR3 is TGCGCCAGCAGCTTGGAGACAGGGGTAGACGAAAAACTGTTTTTT.

This clonotype appeared a few times. The chain uses TRBV4-1 and TRBJ1-6, with 8 bases fitting TRBD1. V dropped 1 base and J dropped 5; count of bases not matched to a gene: 7. This CDR3 has 17 residues. Germline V lookup: CDR1 MGHRA, CDR2 YSYEKL. This CDR3 reads CASSQGRQGNNNSPLHF. The CDR3 bases are TGCGCCAGCAGCCAAGGACGACAGGGGAATAATAATTCACCCCTCCACTTT.

The V gene is TRBV10-3, the J gene TRBJ2-7; TRBD2 might be the D (6 bases). This CDR3 has 14 amino acids. The V and J ends lost 3 bases and 4 bases respectively, with 13 bases between them. The germline CDR1 and CDR2 sequences are ENHRY and SYGVKD. Here the CDR3 DNA reads TGTGCCATCAGTGATGCGCCCGCGGGGTACGAGCAGTACTTC. As protein: CAISDAPAGYEQYF.

This rearrangement joins TRBV14 to TRBJ2-7; 7 bases agree with TRBD1. The CDR3 extends over 13 amino acids. V lost 1 base to trimming and J lost 9 bases; unmatched junction nucleotides: 6. Germline V CDR1 and CDR2: SGHDN, FVKESK. CDR3 residues: CASSQVRQGWQYF. The DNA of the CDR3 is TGTGCCAGCAGCCAAGTTCGACAGGGATGGCAGTACTTC.